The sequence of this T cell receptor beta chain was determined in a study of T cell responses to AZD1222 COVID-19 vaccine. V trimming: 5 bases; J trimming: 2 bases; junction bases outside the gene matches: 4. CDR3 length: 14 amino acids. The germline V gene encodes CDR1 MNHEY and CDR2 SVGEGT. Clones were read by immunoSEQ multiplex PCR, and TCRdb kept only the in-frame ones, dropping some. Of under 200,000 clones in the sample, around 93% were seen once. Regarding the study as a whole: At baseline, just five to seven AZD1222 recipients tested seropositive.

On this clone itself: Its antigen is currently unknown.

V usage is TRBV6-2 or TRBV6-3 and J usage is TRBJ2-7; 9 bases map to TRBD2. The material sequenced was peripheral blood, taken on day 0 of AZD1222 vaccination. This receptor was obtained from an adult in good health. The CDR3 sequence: CASSTLAGAYEQYF. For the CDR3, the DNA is TGTGCCAGCAGTACTTTAGCGGGGGCCTACGAGCAGTACTTC.